Listed here are 14 T cell receptor beta chains from one sample, sequenced in a study of STAT5B mutations in CD4+ large granular lymphocyte leukemia (dated by TCRdb to between 2021 and 2024). The method was the immunoSEQ multiplex PCR assay. TCRdb's version of the immuneACCESS table is confined to in-frame rearrangements and falls short of the full clone set. An unresolved V gene accounts for under half of the shortfall where checked; the remainder is of unknown origin. The sample profile shows about 30,000 clones; approximately 79% of them were found once. The ten largest clones represent 2.1% of the sample. Sequencing was done on a sample of CD4+ T cells from blood buffy coats. Receptors originate from a human donor in good health.

This clone was counted once. The chain links TRBV30 to TRBJ1-2; TRBD1 aligns across 8 bases. Trimming removed 2 bases from V and 0 bases from J; junction bases left unmatched: 2. CDR1 and CDR2 from the germline V gene are GTSNPN and SVGIG (reference sequence). This CDR3 has 14 residues. The CDR3 sequence: CAWSRDRSNYGYTF. The CDR3 DNA follows: TGTGCCTGGAGTCGGGACAGGTCTAACTATGGCTACACCTTC.

The chain combines TRBV2 with TRBJ2-3; 13 positions match TRBD2. With V trimmed by 6 bases and J by 2 bases, 2 bases remained unmatched. The germline gives CDR1 SNHLY, CDR2 FYNNEI. The CDR3 loop spans 15 amino acids. The CDR3 sequence is CASRGLAGYTDTQYF. DNA for the CDR3: TGTGCCAGCAGGGGACTAGCGGGATACACAGATACGCAGTATTTT.

The gene calls are TRBV9 and TRBJ1-4; TRBD1 might be the D (6 bases). Germline V gene data show CDR1 as SGDLS and CDR2 as YYNGEE. The ends were cut back, 4 bases at V and 12 bases at J, with 22 bases in the middle. CDR3 size: 15 residues. The CDR3 coding sequence is TGTGCCAGCAGCCCCGGGGGACCTTCCGAGGGGGAACTGTTTTTT. Translated: CASSPGGPSEGELFF.

This clone showed up just a few times. J is TRBJ2-3 and V is TRBV5-1, with D uncertain. V was trimmed by 1 base and J by 3 bases, leaving 6 bases between them. Germline V gene lookup returns CDR1 SGHRS and CDR2 YFSETQ. CDR3 length: 13 residues. For the CDR3, the DNA is TGCGCCAGCAGCTTGTTGGGGACAGATACGCAGTATTTT. Its translation: CASSLLGTDTQYF.

This clone was observed a few times. This chain joins TRBV28 and TRBJ2-3; 8 bases fit TRBD1. This CDR3 region has 13 residues. The J segment lost 8 bases and the V segment lost 8 bases, leaving 9 bases of the junction unmatched. Germline V CDR1 and CDR2: MDHEN, SYDVKM. CDR3 amino acids: CASGRPGGLTQYF. The CDR3 DNA reads TGTGCCAGCGGCAGACCAGGGGGCCTTACGCAGTATTTT. Using reference TRBV28 and TRBJ2-3 for the parts outside the CDR3, the full variable domain is DVKVTQSSRYLVKRTGEKVFLECVQDMDHENMFWYRQDPGLGLRLIYFSYDVKMKEKGDIPEGYSVSREKKERFSLILESASTNQTSMYLCASGRPGGLTQYFGPGTRLTVL.

The chain is built from TRBV30 and TRBJ1-6; D gene ambiguous. Germline V gene data show CDR1 as GTSNPN and CDR2 as SVGIG (reference sequence). The CDR3 contains 15 residues. V was clipped by 3 bases and J by 3 bases, with 12 bases between them. CDR3 amino acids: CAWSQTRNYNSPLHF. The CDR3 bases are TGTGCCTGGAGCCAAACACGGAACTATAATTCACCCCTCCACTTT.

The genes are TRBV11-2 and TRBJ2-2, with D possibly TRBD2 on 6 matching bases. Per germline, CDR1 SGHAT and CDR2 FQNNGV. CDR3 length: 16 amino acids. V gave up 1 base and J gave up 2 bases, with 11 bases separating them. DNA for the CDR3: TGTGCCAGCAGCTTAGGGACTACCCCAAACACCGGGGAGCTGTTTTTT. This encodes CASSLGTTPNTGELFF.

A few counts support this clone. The rearrangement joins TRBV30 to TRBJ2-7; 8 bases map to TRBD2. From germline, CDR1 is GTSNPN and CDR2 SVGIG (reference sequence). This CDR3 region has 12 residues. V gave up 7 bases and J gave up 6 bases; unmatched junction bases: 8. CDR3 sequence: CASGGVFVEQYF. The CDR3, as DNA: TGTGCCTCGGGAGGGGTGTTTGTCGAGCAGTACTTC. Variable domain in full (rest from reference TRBV30 and TRBJ2-7): SQTIHQWPATLVQPVGSPLSLECTVEGTSNPNLYWYRQAAGRGLQLLFYSVGIGQISSEVPQNLSASRPQDRQFILSSKKLLLSDSGFYLCASGGVFVEQYFGPGTRLTVT.

In nucleotides, the CDR3 is TGTGCCAGCAGCTTGGCCATCGGTAGGGGTTCCGGGGAGCTGTTTTTT. Its translation is CASSLAIGRGSGELFF. V and J are TRBV5-6 and TRBJ2-2, with a possible D match to TRBD1 (5 bases). Looked up from germline, CDR1 is SGHDT and CDR2 is YYEEEE. Trimming took 0 bases from V and 6 from J, leaving 15 bases between them. The CDR3 sequence is 16 residues long. Using reference TRBV5-6 and TRBJ2-2 for the parts outside the CDR3, the full variable domain is DAGVTQSPTHLIKTRGQQVTLRCSPKSGHDTVSWYQQALGQGPQFIFQYYEEEERQRGNFPDRFSGHQFPNYSSELNVNALLLGDSALYLCASSLAIGRGSGELFFGEGSRLTVL.

This chain uses TRBV2 with TRBJ2-4; no firm D call. In germline, CDR1 is SNHLY, CDR2 FYNNEI. V dropped 5 bases and J dropped 1 base, with 12 bases sitting between them. This CDR3 has 15 amino acids. As DNA, the CDR3 is TGTGCCAGCAGTACCCCCTTATGGGCCAAAAACATTCAGTACTTC. Translated, it gives CASSTPLWAKNIQYF. Complete variable domain (other parts from reference TRBV2 and TRBJ2-4): EPEVTQTPSHQVTQMGQEVILRCVPISNHLYFYWYRQILGQKVEFLVSFYNNEISEKSEIFDDQFSVERPDGSNFTLKIRSTKLEDSAMYFCASSTPLWAKNIQYFGAGTRLSVL.

A few counts support this clone. The chain recombines TRBV5-6 with TRBJ1-4, with 8 nucleotides matching TRBD1. V lost 3 bases, J lost 7 bases, and 5 bases stayed unmatched. Germline-derived CDR1 and CDR2 are SGHDT and YYEEEE. The CDR3 is made up of 14 amino acids. CDR3 sequence: CASSSTGAPEKLFF. The CDR3 DNA follows: TGTGCCAGCAGCTCGACAGGGGCTCCTGAAAAACTGTTTTTT.

This clone has just one count. The chain joins TRBV5-6 to TRBJ2-2, with D perhaps matching TRBD1 (6 bases). This CDR3 region has 15 residues. Per the germline V gene, CDR1 is SGHDT and CDR2 is YYEEEE. The ends were cut back, 4 bases at V and 4 bases at J, with 14 bases in the middle. The CDR3 DNA reads TGTGCCAGCAGCCCCCCCGGGACACCCACCGGGGAGCTGTTTTTT. Its translation is CASSPPGTPTGELFF.

The CDR3 sequence: CASSLDTAGALWDEQFF. CDR3 coding DNA: TGTGCCAGCAGCTTAGATACGGCGGGAGCTTTATGGGATGAGCAGTTCTTC. The gene calls are TRBV11-3 and TRBJ2-1; 7 bases map to TRBD2. V lost 0 bases, J lost 8 bases, and 13 bases stayed unmatched. The CDR3 length is 17 residues. The germline V gene has CDR1 SGHNT and CDR2 YENEEA. Filled out from reference TRBV11-3 and TRBJ2-1, the complete variable domain reads EAGVVQSPRYKIIEKKQPVAFWCNPISGHNTLYWYLQNLGQGPELLIRYENEEAVDDSQLPKDRFSAERLKGVDSTLKIQPAELGDSAVYLCASSLDTAGALWDEQFFGPGTRLTVL.

The chain links TRBV5-4 to TRBJ2-5; D uncertain. The CDR3 is 13 residues long. Trimming pared 0 bases from V and 1 base from J, leaving 4 bases between. Germline assignment: CDR1 SGHNT and CDR2 YYREEE (reference sequence). This CDR3 reads CASSLELQETQYF. In DNA, the CDR3 is TGTGCCAGCAGCTTGGAACTCCAAGAGACCCAGTACTTC.